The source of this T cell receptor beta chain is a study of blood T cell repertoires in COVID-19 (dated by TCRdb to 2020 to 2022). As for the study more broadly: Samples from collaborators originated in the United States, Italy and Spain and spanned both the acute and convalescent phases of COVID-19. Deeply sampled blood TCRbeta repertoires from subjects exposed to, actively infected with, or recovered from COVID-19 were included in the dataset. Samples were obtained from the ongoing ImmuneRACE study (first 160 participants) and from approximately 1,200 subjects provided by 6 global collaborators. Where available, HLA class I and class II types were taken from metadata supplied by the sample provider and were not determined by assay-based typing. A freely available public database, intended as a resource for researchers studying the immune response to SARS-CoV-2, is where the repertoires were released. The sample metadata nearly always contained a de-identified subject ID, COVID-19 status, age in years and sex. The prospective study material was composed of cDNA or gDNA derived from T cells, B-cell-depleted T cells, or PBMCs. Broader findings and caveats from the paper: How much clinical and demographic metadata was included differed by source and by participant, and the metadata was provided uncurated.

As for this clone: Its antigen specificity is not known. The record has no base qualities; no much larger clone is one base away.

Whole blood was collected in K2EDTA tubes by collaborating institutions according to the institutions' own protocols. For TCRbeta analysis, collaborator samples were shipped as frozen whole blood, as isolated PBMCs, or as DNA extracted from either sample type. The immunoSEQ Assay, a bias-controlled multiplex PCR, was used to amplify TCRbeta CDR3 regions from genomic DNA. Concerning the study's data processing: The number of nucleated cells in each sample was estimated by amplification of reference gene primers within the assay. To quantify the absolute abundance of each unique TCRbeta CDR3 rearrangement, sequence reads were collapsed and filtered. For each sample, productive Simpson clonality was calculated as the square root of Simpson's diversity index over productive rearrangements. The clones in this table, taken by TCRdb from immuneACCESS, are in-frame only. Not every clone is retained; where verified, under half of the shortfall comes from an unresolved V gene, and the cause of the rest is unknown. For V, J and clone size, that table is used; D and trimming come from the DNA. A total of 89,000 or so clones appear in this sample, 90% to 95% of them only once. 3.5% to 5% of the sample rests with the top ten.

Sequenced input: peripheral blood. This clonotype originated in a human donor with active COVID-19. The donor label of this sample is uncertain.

The nucleotide sequence reads as follows: TGTGCCAGCAGTAGGACAGGGGGTTGGGTGGAGACCCAGTACTTC. Its translation reads: CASSRTGGWVETQYF. Recombination linked TRBV27 to TRBJ2-5, with 10 bases matching TRBD1. The CDR3 goes from the cysteine to the phenylalanine over 15 residues. Only the CDR3 DNA stays, 45 bases, in frame from base 1. CDR1 and CDR2 are drawn from the germline V gene (reference sequence): MNHEY, SMNVEV. Trimming accounts for 5 bases at V and 5 bases at J, while the number of junction bases matched to no gene is 8.